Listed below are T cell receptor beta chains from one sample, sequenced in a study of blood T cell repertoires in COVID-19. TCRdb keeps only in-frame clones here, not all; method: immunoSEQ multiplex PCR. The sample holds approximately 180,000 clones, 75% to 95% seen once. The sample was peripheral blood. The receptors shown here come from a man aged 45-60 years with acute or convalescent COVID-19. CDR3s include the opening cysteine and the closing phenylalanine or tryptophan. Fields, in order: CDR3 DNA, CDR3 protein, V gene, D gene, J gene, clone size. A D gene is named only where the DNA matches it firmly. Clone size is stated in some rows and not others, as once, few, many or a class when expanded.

TGTGCCAGTAGCCCTCAGGGGATGGACTATGGCTACACCTTC | CASSPQGMDYGYTF | TRBV19 | NA | TRBJ1-2 | few
TGTGCCAGCAGCTTACGGTCTAGCGGGGGAATGGCCGGGGAGCTGTTTTTT | CASSLRSSGGMAGELFF | TRBV7-2 | TRBD2 | TRBJ2-2 | NA
TGTGCCACTTCCGGGACAGGGAATTTAGGGCAGTACTTC | CATSGTGNLGQYF | TRBV30 | TRBD1 | TRBJ2-7 | NA
TGTGCCAGCAGCCAAGGTAGGACAGGCAATCAGCCCCAGCATTTT | CASSQGRTGNQPQHF | TRBV3-1/TRBV3-2 | NA | TRBJ1-5 | NA
TGTGCCAGCAGTTACTCGGAGGGGACTGAAGCTTTCTTT | CASSYSEGTEAFF | TRBV6-5 | NA | TRBJ1-1 | once
TGTGCGATCAGGGAGGCAAACACCATATATTTT | CAIREANTIYF | TRBV28 | NA | TRBJ1-3 | NA
TGTGCCAGCAGCCGAAACCGGGACACCTATGGCTACACCTTC | CASSRNRDTYGYTF | TRBV27 | NA | TRBJ1-2 | once
TGCGCCAGCAGCCCTCTGGACAGGGCTGGGGCCAACGTCCTGACTTTC | CASSPLDRAGANVLTF | TRBV5-1 | TRBD1 | TRBJ2-6 | NA
TGTGCCAGCAGCCTCCGGGACAGATATGGCTACACCTTC | CASSLRDRYGYTF | TRBV28 | TRBD1 | TRBJ1-2 | NA
TGTGCCAGCTCCCTCGGTCGGGGGGCCTATAATTCACCCCTCCACTTT | CASSLGRGAYNSPLHF | TRBV28 | NA | TRBJ1-6 | NA
TGTGCCAGCAGTAACTACCGACTAGTATTCGGGGAGCTGTTTTTT | CASSNYRLVFGELFF | TRBV6-5 | NA | TRBJ2-2 | NA
TGTGCCACCATCCGCAGGGGGCGCGATATAGGAAACACCATATATTTT | CATIRRGRDIGNTIYF | TRBV24-1 | TRBD1 | TRBJ1-3 | NA
TGTGCCAGCAGCCAAGGGGTAGCGCTGTACAATGAGCAGTTCTTC | CASSQGVALYNEQFF | TRBV4-2 | NA | TRBJ2-1 | NA
TGCGCCAGCAGCTCGCGGGGGAACCATGAGCAGTTCTTC | CASSSRGNHEQFF | TRBV4-1 | TRBD2 | TRBJ2-1 | NA
TGCAGTGCTAGTGGGACAAGCACCGGGGAGCTGTTTTTT | CSASGTSTGELFF | TRBV20-1 | NA | TRBJ2-2 | NA
TGTGCCAGCAGTTACTCAGCGGGACAGGGGCGAAAACTGTTTTTT | CASSYSAGQGRKLFF | TRBV6-6 | TRBD1 | TRBJ1-4 | NA
TGTGCCAGCAGCTTACTAGTTGCGTACGAGCAGTACTTC | CASSLLVAYEQYF | TRBV7-2 | NA | TRBJ2-7 | NA
TGTGCCAGCAGTGAAGCAACTAGCGGAAAGTACGAGCAGTACTTC | CASSEATSGKYEQYF | TRBV6-1 | TRBD2 | TRBJ2-7 | NA
TGTGCCAGCAGTCTCCTTCACGGGCCCCAGCATTTT | CASSLLHGPQHF | TRBV27 | NA | TRBJ1-5 | NA
TGTGCCAGCAGCTGGACAAACGCGCAGTACAATGAGCAGTTCTTC | CASSWTNAQYNEQFF | TRBV7-9 | NA | TRBJ2-1 | NA
TGTGCCATCAGTCGCGGGACAGCCCAAGAGACCCAGTACTTC | CAISRGTAQETQYF | TRBV10-3 | NA | TRBJ2-5 | NA
TGTGCCAGCAGTTCCGGGACATCTGGAAACACCATATATTTT | CASSSGTSGNTIYF | TRBV6-5 | NA | TRBJ1-3 | NA
TGTGCCAGCAGCTTGAGAAGCGCCAACACCGGGGAGCTGTTTTTT | CASSLRSANTGELFF | TRBV7-6 | NA | TRBJ2-2 | once
TGTGCCAGCTCACCGTCCGACGGGGGAGGAGCTGAAGCTTTCTTT | CASSPSDGGGAEAFF | TRBV18 | NA | TRBJ1-1 | NA
TGCGCCAGCAGCCAACTAGCGGGAGATGTCTACAATGAGCAGTTCTTC | CASSQLAGDVYNEQFF | TRBV5-1 | TRBD2 | TRBJ2-1 | NA
TGTGCCAGTGGCCCCGGGACAAATTACAATGAGCAGTTCTTC | CASGPGTNYNEQFF | TRBV19 | NA | TRBJ2-1 | once
TGTGCCAGCAGTCTCGCAGCGGGGCGGGCCAACGTCCTGACTTTC | CASSLAAGRANVLTF | TRBV28 | TRBD2 | TRBJ2-6 | NA
TGTGCCAGCAGCCTGTCACGTTCAGGGGGCCCGATCCAAGAGACCCAGTACTTC | CASSLSRSGGPIQETQYF | TRBV5-5 | TRBD1 | TRBJ2-5 | NA
TGTGCCAGCAGCAAAGTTCCAGGCTCTCTCTCTGGGGCCAACGTCCTGACTTTC | CASSKVPGSLSGANVLTF | TRBV21-1 | NA | TRBJ2-6 | NA
TGTGCCTGGAGTGGACTAGCGGGAGGGGCACAAGAGACCCAGTACTTC | CAWSGLAGGAQETQYF | TRBV30 | TRBD2 | TRBJ2-5 | NA
TGTGCCAGCAGTTACCCAACAGGGCAAGATCAGCCCCAGCATTTT | CASSYPTGQDQPQHF | TRBV6-6 | NA | TRBJ1-5 | once
TGCGCCAGCAGCAAAGAAGCCGGGACTACAATTCCCGGGGAGCTGTTTTTT | CASSKEAGTTIPGELFF | TRBV4-3 | TRBD2 | TRBJ2-2 | NA
TGTGCCAGCAGTCCGACCCCCAGGGGGGAGCTGTTTTTT | CASSPTPRGELFF | TRBV27 | NA | TRBJ2-2 | NA
TGTGCCAGCAGTCTTACAGCGGGAGTGGTCTACGAGCAGTACTTC | CASSLTAGVVYEQYF | TRBV27 | TRBD2 | TRBJ2-7 | NA
TGTGCCAGCAGTCGGGACAGGGGAAATCAGCCCCAGCATTTT | CASSRDRGNQPQHF | TRBV6-5 | TRBD1 | TRBJ1-5 | NA
TGTGCCAGCATCCTGGGCGGGAGCTCTGGAAACACCATATATTTT | CASILGGSSGNTIYF | TRBV6-4 | NA | TRBJ1-3 | NA
TGTGCCAGTAGTGATTGGGGGCGCGGAAATCAGCCCCAGCATTTT | CASSDWGRGNQPQHF | TRBV19 | NA | TRBJ1-5 | NA
TGTGCCAGCAGCTTGGGGGGACAGCAAAATCAGCCCCAGCATTTT | CASSLGGQQNQPQHF | TRBV5-4 | TRBD1 | TRBJ1-5 | few
TGTGCCAGCCGGGAGGGGAGTACGGAGACCCAGTACTTC | CASREGSTETQYF | TRBV28 | TRBD2 | TRBJ2-5 | NA
TGTGCCAGTAGGAACGGACAGGGGGATAATTCACCCCTCCACTTT | CASRNGQGDNSPLHF | TRBV19 | TRBD1 | TRBJ1-6 | NA
TGTGCCAGCAGCCCAGACGGTCGCGGGGGCCTGGAGACCCAGTACTTC | CASSPDGRGGLETQYF | TRBV7-9 | NA | TRBJ2-5 | NA
TGTGCCCTCAAGGGGCTAGCGGGGGGAACCTACAATGAGCAGTTCTTC | CALKGLAGGTYNEQFF | TRBV3-1/TRBV3-2 | TRBD2 | TRBJ2-1 | few
TGTGCCAGCGGAAGACAGGGAAAGAACACCGGGGAGCTGTTTTTT | CASGRQGKNTGELFF | TRBV7-2 | TRBD1 | TRBJ2-2 | NA
TGTGCCAGCAGTTTTGACGGGTATGGCTACACCTTC | CASSFDGYGYTF | TRBV12-3/TRBV12-4 | NA | TRBJ1-2 | NA
TGTGCCAGCACTCAACAGGGGGGTCAGCCCCAGCATTTT | CASTQQGGQPQHF | TRBV28 | TRBD1 | TRBJ1-5 | NA
TGTGCCAGCAGTCTTCAGGGGCCAGGAAACACCATATATTTT | CASSLQGPGNTIYF | TRBV6-5 | NA | TRBJ1-3 | NA
TGTGCCAGCAGCTTTCGGGGAGCCTACGAGCAGTACTTC | CASSFRGAYEQYF | TRBV5-4 | NA | TRBJ2-7 | once
TGTGCCAGTAGTATACGTGCGGGAGTTTCCTACAATGAGCAGTTCTTC | CASSIRAGVSYNEQFF | TRBV19 | TRBD2 | TRBJ2-1 | once
TGTGCCAGCAGCCCAGGGGGGATTAATGAAAAACTGTTTTTT | CASSPGGINEKLFF | TRBV5-4 | TRBD1 | TRBJ1-4 | NA